This T cell receptor (beta chain) derives from a study of blood T cell repertoires in COVID-19 (dated by TCRdb to 2018 to 2021). A note on the overall study: Samples covering the acute and convalescent phases of COVID-19 were provided by collaborators in the United States, Italy and Spain. The material from the prospective study consisted of cDNA or gDNA derived from T cells, B-cell-depleted T cells, or PBMCs. The dataset comprised deeply sampled blood TCRbeta repertoires from subjects exposed to, actively infected with, or recovered from COVID-19. The repertoires were released in a freely available public database intended as a resource for research on the immune response to SARS-CoV-2. The samples were drawn from two sources: the first 160 participants of the ongoing ImmuneRACE study, and 1,200 or so subjects contributed by 6 global collaborators. A de-identified subject ID, COVID-19 status, age in years and sex were almost always included in the sample metadata. HLA class I and class II types, where available, came from metadata supplied by the sample provider rather than from assay-based typing.

The immunoSEQ Assay, a bias-controlled multiplex PCR, was used to amplify TCRbeta CDR3 regions from genomic DNA. As for the authors' bioinformatics: Nucleated cell counts per sample were estimated from amplification of reference gene primers within the assay. To quantify the absolute abundance of each unique TCRbeta CDR3 rearrangement, sequence reads were collapsed and filtered. For each sample, productive Simpson clonality was calculated as the square root of Simpson's diversity index over productive rearrangements. TCRdb's version of the immuneACCESS table is confined to in-frame rearrangements and falls short of the full clone set. An unresolved V gene accounts for under half of the shortfall where checked; the remainder is of unknown origin. Clone size and V and J calls were adopted from that table, with D and trimming inferred from the DNA. The sample yields around 170,000 clones; about 86% were counted once. 7% of the sample belongs to the ten largest clones.

As concerns this clone: Its antigen target is currently unknown. The input lacks base qualities; no much larger clone sits a single base away.

Collaborating institutions collected whole blood in K2EDTA tubes following their own protocols. Collaborator samples were shipped for TCRbeta analysis as frozen whole blood, isolated PBMCs, or DNA extracted from either sample type. CDR3 length: 16 amino acids, cysteine to phenylalanine. The entry retains the CDR3 DNA only, 48 bases that are in frame from base 1. At the junction V is shortened by 2 bases and J by 3 bases; bases outside the gene matches: 3. From the germline V gene (reference sequence), CDR1 is MNHEY and CDR2 is SMNVEV. What the study reported, not specific to this receptor: The quantity of clinical and demographic metadata differed by source and by participant and was supplied without curation.

Material: peripheral blood. This chain joins TRBV27 to TRBJ2-1; a stretch of 11 junction bases matches TRBD1. The clonotype comes from a man over 45 with active or convalescent COVID-19. CDR3 loop: CASSLKGQGVYNEQFF. The bases are TGTGCCAGCAGTTTAAAGGGACAGGGGGTCTACAATGAGCAGTTCTTC.